These T cell receptor beta chains were read from a single sample in a study of HIV-infected patients and healthy controls. TCRdb used MiXCR to reprocess the 5' RACE reads, holding one entry per CDR3 protein. The data contain about 10,000 distinct CDR3 sequences, 8% of them singletons. The sample consisted of blood. The receptor source for this set is an adult in good health. The CDR3 runs from the conserved cysteine through the conserved F or W.

TRBV12-3/TRBV12-4,TRBJ1-2,CASSLGATTNYGYTF
TRBV29-1,TRBJ1-1,CSVLQGGLDTEAFF
TRBV28,TRBJ1-1,CASRGVINTEAFF
TRBV6-1,TRBJ1-2,CASSEPSPFVYGYTF
TRBV5-6,TRBJ2-1,CASSPLYGGGPRHEQFF
TRBV11-2,TRBJ2-1,CASSLEGRGYEQFF
TRBV20-1,TRBJ1-1,CSASRPWDSLGTEAFF
TRBV3-1,TRBJ1-1,CASSQRRTGEAFF
TRBV5-1,TRBJ1-5,CASSLGAIGGNQPQHF
TRBV5-1,TRBJ1-3,CASSVARGGNTIYF
TRBV20-1,TRBJ1-2,CSARVVVGKNGGYTF
TRBV7-6,TRBJ2-1,CASSLRTDYNEQFF
TRBV10-2,TRBJ1-4,CASSRQIGNEKLFF
TRBV12-5,TRBJ2-3,CASGTGGVGADTQYF
TRBV5-1,TRBJ2-3,CASTGGTSFGDTQYF
TRBV6-5,TRBJ1-6,CASSYDIPTYNSPLHF
TRBV13,TRBJ1-2,CASSMEGGNYGYTF
TRBV3-1,TRBJ2-3,CASSLSFGTSGTDTQYF
TRBV10-3,TRBJ1-5,CAIKRDRRYQPQHF
TRBV19,TRBJ1-1,CASSPRDRVAFF
TRBV3-1,TRBJ2-3,CASSAYQLASDTQYF
TRBV6-1,TRBJ1-5,CASSLPQGGQPQHF
TRBV12-3/TRBV12-4,TRBJ1-6,CASSGPSSYNSPLHF
TRBV6-5,TRBJ2-5,CASRLASSKTQYF
TRBV12-5,TRBJ1-5,CASGLVNQPQHF
TRBV29-1,TRBJ1-2,CSVRLGGDNYGYTF
TRBV30,TRBJ1-2,CAWSVGQGYGYTF